The present T cell receptor (beta chain) was sequenced within a study of blood T cell repertoires in COVID-19. Across the whole study: Material from acute and convalescent COVID-19 was sourced from the United States, Italy and Spain. PBMCs, B-cell-depleted T cells, or T cells provided the cDNA or gDNA that made up the material.

After removal of 5 bases from V and 4 bases from J, the junction contained 12 bases not matched to a gene. CDR1 is MNHNY, CDR2 SVGAGI, per germline (reference sequence). The length of the CDR3 is 16 residues. Per the original methods: Reference gene primers were amplified, and this amplification served to estimate nucleated cell counts. Measured with immunoSEQ multiplex PCR; TCRdb has only the in-frame clones, and not every one. The V and J calls and clone size are taken from that table; D and trimming were inferred from the DNA. The sample records under 45,000 clones, around four fifths being singletons.

The sample consisted of peripheral blood. The source of this sequence is a man aged 50-60 years with active COVID-19. The gene calls are TRBV6-6 and TRBJ1-2, with TRBD1 identical over 8 bases. The DNA for the CDR3 is TGTGCCAGCAGTAAGACCGGGACAGGAAAGGTCTATGGCTACACCTTC. It codes for CASSKTGTGKVYGYTF.